This TCR beta chain came from a study of CD8 T cells in ankylosing spondylitis. Each TCR beta library was made by quantitative 5'-RACE that incorporated molecular barcodes. MiXCR was run by TCRdb on the 5' RACE reads, yielding one entry per CDR3 protein. The sample has 700,000 to 850,000 distinct CDR3 sequences, over 9.5% seen once. Findings and caveats of the study: Fewer than 10 highly homologous variants formed a TCR beta motif that appeared characteristic of ankylosing spondylitis blood. In ankylosing spondylitis patients, matched synovial fluid reportedly showed significant enrichment of disease-linked clones.

Concerning this clonotype: Antigen unknown.

V lost 0 bases, J lost 9 bases, and 11 bases lay in between. The CDR3 covers 13 residues. Germline V CDR1 and CDR2: MNHEY, SMNVEV (reference sequence). V gene TRBV27 combines with J gene TRBJ1-2, with D possibly being TRBD1 (6 bases). The receptor comes from a male donor with ankylosing spondylitis. What was sequenced was blood, either unsorted or a sorted T cell fraction (not recorded which). The CDR3 coding sequence is TGTGCCAGCAGTTTATCAACAGGGTACCGCTACACCTTC. Its protein product is CASSLSTGYRYTF.